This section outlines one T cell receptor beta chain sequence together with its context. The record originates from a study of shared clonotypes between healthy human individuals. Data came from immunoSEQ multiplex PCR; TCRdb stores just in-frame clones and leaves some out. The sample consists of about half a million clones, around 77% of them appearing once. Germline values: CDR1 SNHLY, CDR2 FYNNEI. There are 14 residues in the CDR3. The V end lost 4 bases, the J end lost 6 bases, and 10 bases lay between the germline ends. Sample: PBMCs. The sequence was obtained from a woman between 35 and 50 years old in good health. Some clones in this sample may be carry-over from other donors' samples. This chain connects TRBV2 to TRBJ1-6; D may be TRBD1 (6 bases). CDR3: CASSVGGRNSPLHF. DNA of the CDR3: TGTGCCAGCAGTGTCGGGGGCCGTAATTCACCCCTCCACTTT.